The sample holds one count of the clone carrying this T cell receptor beta chain. Sequencing used immunoSEQ multiplex PCR; TCRdb keeps in-frame clones, though not all of them. The repertoire holds about 310,000 clones, with about nine tenths as singletons. The data are from a study of blood T cell repertoires in COVID-19. There are 15 residues in the CDR3. Losses at the gene ends were 1 base for V and 3 bases for J; bases not matched to a gene: 5. The V gene's germline CDR1 is SNHLY and CDR2 FYNNEI. The sequencing sample was made of peripheral blood. The J gene is TRBJ2-7, the V gene TRBV2; TRBD1 matches 8 bases. This TCR derives from a man over 45 with active or convalescent COVID-19. The CDR3 sequence: CASSEGTGGYYEQYF. The CDR3 nucleotides are TGTGCCAGCAGTGAAGGTACAGGGGGATACTACGAGCAGTACTTC.